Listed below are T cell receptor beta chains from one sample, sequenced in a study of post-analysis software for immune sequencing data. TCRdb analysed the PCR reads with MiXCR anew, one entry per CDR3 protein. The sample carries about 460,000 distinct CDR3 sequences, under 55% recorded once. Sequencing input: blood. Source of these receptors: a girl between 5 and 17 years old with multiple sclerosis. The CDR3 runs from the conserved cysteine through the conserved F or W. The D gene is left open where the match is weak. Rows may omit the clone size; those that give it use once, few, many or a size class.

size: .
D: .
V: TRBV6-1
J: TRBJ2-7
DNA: TGTGCCAGCAGTGAAGGCAGAAGCCTTGACTCCTACGAGCAGTACTTC
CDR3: CASSEGRSLDSYEQYF

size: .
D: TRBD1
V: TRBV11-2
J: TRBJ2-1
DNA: TGTGCCAGCAGCGACGGGACAGTAGCCTACAATGAGCAGTTCTTC
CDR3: CASSDGTVAYNEQFF

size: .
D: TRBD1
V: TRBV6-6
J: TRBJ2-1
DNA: TGTGCCAGCAGTTGGTGGGACAGAGGCAATGAGCAGTTCTTC
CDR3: CASSWWDRGNEQFF

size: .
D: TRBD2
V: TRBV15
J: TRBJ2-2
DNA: TGTGCCACCAGTGCCCCTACTAGCGGGAGGACCTCGACCGGGGAGCTGTTTTTT
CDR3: CATSAPTSGRTSTGELFF

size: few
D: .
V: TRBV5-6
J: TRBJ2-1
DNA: TGTGCCAGCAGCTTGGCCGCAGTGCTTTTGGAGCAGTTCTTC
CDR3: CASSLAAVLLEQFF

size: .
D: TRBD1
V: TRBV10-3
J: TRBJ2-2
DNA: TGTGCCATCAAAGGACAGGGGCGTGCGAACACCGGGGAGCTGTTTTTT
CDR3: CAIKGQGRANTGELFF

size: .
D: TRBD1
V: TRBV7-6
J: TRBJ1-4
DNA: TGTGCCAGCAGCTTAGCTAGGACAGGGCGCGAAAAACTGTTTTTT
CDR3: CASSLARTGREKLFF

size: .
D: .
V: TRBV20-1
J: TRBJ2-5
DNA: TGCAGTGCTAGGGAAGTTTTTGGGCAAGAGACCCAGTACTTC
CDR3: CSAREVFGQETQYF

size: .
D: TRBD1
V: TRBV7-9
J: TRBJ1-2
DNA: TGTGCCAGCAGCTTAGCGCTTACAGGGGAAGGCTACACCTTC
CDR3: CASSLALTGEGYTF

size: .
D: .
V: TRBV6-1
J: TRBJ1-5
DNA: TGTGCCAGCATCGCGCCAGGGGTCGGCAATCAGCCCCAGCATTTT
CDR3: CASIAPGVGNQPQHF

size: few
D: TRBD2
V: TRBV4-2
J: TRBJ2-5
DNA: TGTGCCAGCAGCCAAGAACTAGCGCCTCAAACTCAAGAGACCCAGTACTTC
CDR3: CASSQELAPQTQETQYF

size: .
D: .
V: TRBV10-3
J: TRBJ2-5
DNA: TGTGCCATCAGTCAGGAGGCCCGGGAGACCCAGTACTTC
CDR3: CAISQEARETQYF

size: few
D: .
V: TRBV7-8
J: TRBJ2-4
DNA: TGTGCCAGCAGCCTAGACGTCTGGGGAACCAAAAACATTCAGTACTTC
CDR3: CASSLDVWGTKNIQYF

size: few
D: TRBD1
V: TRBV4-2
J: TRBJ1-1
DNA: TGTGCCAGCAGCCCGACCGGGACAGGCGGATTCGCTGAAGCTTTCTTT
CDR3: CASSPTGTGGFAEAFF

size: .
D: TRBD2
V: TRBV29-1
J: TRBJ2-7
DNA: TGCAGCGTTGTGGACGGGAGGGCCTACGAGCAGTACTTC
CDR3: CSVVDGRAYEQYF

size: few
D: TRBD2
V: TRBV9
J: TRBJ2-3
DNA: TGTGCCAGCAGCTATGACCCAATTGGGACTAAGACCGACACAGATACGCAGTATTTT
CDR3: CASSYDPIGTKTDTDTQYF

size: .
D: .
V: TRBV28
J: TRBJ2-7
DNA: TGTGCCAGCAGTTTTTCCGAACACCGAGGCAGGGGCCTCCTACGAGTTAAAGGGCAGTACTTC
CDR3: CASSFSEHRGRGLLRVKGQYF

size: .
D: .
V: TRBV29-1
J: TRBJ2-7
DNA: TGCAGCGTTGAAGGAGTTCTTAACTACGAGCAGTACTTC
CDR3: CSVEGVLNYEQYF

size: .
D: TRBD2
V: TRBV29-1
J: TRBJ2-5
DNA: TGCAGCGTTGGAGAGCGAAGGAGGCGACTAGCGGGTGAAGAGACCCAGTACTTC
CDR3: CSVGERRRRLAGEETQYF

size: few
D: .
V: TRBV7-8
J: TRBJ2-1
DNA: TGTGCCAGCAGCCGAGACGGGAGCTCCTACAATGAGCAGTTCTTC
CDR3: CASSRDGSSYNEQFF

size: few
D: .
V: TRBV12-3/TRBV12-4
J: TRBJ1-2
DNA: TGTGCCAGCAGTGGCGACAGCTATGGCTACACCTTC
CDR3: CASSGDSYGYTF

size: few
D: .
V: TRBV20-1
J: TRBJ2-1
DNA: TGCAGTGCTACCACCACAGGGTACGCCTACAATGAGCAGTTCTTC
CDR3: CSATTTGYAYNEQFF

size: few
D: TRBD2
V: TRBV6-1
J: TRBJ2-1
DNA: TGTGCCAGCAGTGAAAGCGGGAACTCCTACAATGAGCAGTTCTTC
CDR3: CASSESGNSYNEQFF

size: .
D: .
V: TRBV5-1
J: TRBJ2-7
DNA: TGCGCCAGCCGCCGGGACGGAGCCTACGAGCAGTACTTC
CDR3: CASRRDGAYEQYF

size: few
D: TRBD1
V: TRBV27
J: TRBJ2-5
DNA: TGTGCCAGCAGTGCCGGACAGGCAGGAGAGACCCAGTACTTC
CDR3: CASSAGQAGETQYF

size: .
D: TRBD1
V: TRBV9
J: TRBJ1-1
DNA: TGTGCCAGCAACGCCACCGGGACAGGGAACACTGAAGCTTTCTTT
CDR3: CASNATGTGNTEAFF

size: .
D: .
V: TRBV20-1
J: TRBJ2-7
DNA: TGCAGTGCTAGTGAGTGGCGCGCGGCCTACGAGCAGTACTTC
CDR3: CSASEWRAAYEQYF

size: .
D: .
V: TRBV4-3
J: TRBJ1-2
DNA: TGCGCCAGCAGCCTGGTGCGGGGGACAAACTATGGCTACACCTTC
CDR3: CASSLVRGTNYGYTF

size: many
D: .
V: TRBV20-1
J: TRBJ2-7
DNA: TGCAGTGCTAGCGGCCGGGACAAAGGGTCCTACGAGCAGTACTTC
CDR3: CSASGRDKGSYEQYF

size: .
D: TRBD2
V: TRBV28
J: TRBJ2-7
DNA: TGTGCCAGCAGACCGGGACTAGCGGGAGCGGGAGAGCAGTACTTC
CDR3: CASRPGLAGAGEQYF

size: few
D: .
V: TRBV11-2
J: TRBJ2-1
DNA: TGTGCCAGCAGCCCGGGACACTTTCTTTCCGATGAGCAGTTCTTC
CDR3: CASSPGHFLSDEQFF

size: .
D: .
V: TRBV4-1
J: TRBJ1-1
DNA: TGCGCCAGCAGCCCCGCTGCGGGGCGCGTAACTGAAGCTTTCTTT
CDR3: CASSPAAGRVTEAFF

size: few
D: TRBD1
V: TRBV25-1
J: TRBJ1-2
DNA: TGTGCCAGCAGTCATCCGGGACAGGGGCCTAGGGGATATGGCTACACCTTC
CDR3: CASSHPGQGPRGYGYTF

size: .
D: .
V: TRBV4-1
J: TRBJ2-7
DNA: TGCGCCAGCAGCCAAGGACTATCGGACTACGAGCAGTACTTC
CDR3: CASSQGLSDYEQYF

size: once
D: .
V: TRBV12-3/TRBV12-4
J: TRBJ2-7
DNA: TGTGCCAGCAGTGTGATACAGGGTAGGACCTACGAGCAGTACTTC
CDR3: CASSVIQGRTYEQYF

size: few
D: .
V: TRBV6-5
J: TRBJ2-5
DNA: TGTGCCAGCAGTTACGTCAGGGGTGGAGAGACCCAGTACTTC
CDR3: CASSYVRGGETQYF

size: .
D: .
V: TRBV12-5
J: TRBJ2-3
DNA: TGTGCTAGTGGTTTTGGCAAGAGCACAGATACGCAGTATTTT
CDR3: CASGFGKSTDTQYF

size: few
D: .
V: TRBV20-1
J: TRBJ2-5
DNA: TGCAGTGCTAGAGATCCTTTACAAGAGACCCAGTACTTC
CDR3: CSARDPLQETQYF

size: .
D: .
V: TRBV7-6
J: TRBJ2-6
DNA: TGTGCCAGCAGCTTAAACCCGGGTGGGTCATCTGGGGCCAACGTCCTGACTTTC
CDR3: CASSLNPGGSSGANVLTF

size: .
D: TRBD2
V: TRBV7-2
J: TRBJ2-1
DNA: TGTGCCAACAGCTTTCTAGCGGCGCCGGGGGAGCAGTTCTTC
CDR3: CANSFLAAPGEQFF

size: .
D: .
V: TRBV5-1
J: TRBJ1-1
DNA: TGCGCCAGCAGCTTGATCAGGGGTTCCACTGAAGCTTTCTTT
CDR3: CASSLIRGSTEAFF